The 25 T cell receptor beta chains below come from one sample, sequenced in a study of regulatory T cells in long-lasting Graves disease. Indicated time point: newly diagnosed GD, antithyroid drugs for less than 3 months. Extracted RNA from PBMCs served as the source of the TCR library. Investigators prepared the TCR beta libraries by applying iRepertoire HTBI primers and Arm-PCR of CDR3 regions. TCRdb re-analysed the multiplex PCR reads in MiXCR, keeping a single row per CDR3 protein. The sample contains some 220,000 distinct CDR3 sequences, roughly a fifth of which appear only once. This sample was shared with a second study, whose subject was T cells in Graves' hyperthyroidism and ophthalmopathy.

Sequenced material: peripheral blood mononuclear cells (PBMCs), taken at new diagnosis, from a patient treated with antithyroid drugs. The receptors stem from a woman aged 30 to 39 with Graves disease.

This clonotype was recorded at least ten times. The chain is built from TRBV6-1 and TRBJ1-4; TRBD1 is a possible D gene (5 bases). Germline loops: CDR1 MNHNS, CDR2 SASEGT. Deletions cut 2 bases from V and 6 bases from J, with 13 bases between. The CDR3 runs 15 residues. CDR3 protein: CASSETAGSYEKLFF. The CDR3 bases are TGTGCCAGCAGTGAAACGGCAGGGTCATATGAAAAACTGTTTTTT.

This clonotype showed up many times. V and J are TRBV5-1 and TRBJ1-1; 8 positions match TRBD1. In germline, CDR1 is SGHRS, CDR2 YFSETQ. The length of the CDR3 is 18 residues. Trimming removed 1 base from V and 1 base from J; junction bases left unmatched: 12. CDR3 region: CASSLNRGDTQWNTEAFF. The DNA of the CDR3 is TGCGCCAGCAGCTTGAACAGGGGGGACACACAATGGAACACTGAAGCTTTCTTT.

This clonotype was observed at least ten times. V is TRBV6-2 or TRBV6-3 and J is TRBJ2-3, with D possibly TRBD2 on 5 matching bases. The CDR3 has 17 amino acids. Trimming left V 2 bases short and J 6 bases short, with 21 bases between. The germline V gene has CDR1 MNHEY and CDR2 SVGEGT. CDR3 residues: CASSYNGRAPSRDTQYF. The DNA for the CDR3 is TGTGCCAGCAGTTACAACGGGCGGGCGCCGAGCCGGGATACGCAGTATTTT.

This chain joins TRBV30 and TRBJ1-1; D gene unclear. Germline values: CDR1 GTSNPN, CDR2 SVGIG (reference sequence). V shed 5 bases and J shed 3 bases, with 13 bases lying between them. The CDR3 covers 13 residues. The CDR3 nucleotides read TGTGCCTGGGACGGGAGGATGTACACTGAAGCTTTCTTT. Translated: CAWDGRMYTEAFF.

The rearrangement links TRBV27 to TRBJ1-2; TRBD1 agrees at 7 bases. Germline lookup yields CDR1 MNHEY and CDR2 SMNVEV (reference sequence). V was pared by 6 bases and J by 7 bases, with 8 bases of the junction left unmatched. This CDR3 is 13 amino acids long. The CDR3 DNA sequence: TGTGCCAGCAGCATAGACAGGGACTCTGGCTACACCTTC. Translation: CASSIDRDSGYTF.

CDR3 sequence: CASSDVGLIGTEAFF. In DNA, the CDR3 is TGTGCCAGCAGTGATGTTGGTCTGATTGGCACTGAAGCTTTCTTT. J is TRBJ2-1 and V is TRBV2, with unresolved D. The J call may be faulty, since TRBJ1-1 better matches the DNA end. The CDR3 is made up of 15 amino acids. Germline lookup yields CDR1 SNHLY and CDR2 FYNNEI.

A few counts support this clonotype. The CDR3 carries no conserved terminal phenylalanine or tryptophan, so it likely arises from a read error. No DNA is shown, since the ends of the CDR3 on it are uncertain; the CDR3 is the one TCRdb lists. The chain's CDR3 is CASSYWTGKETRYL. The chain recombines TRBV11-2 with TRBJ2-5; TRBD1 was called by the table and not checked on the DNA. The CDR3 length equals 14 residues, ends included. Germline V gene sequence: CDR1 SGHAT, CDR2 FQNNGV.

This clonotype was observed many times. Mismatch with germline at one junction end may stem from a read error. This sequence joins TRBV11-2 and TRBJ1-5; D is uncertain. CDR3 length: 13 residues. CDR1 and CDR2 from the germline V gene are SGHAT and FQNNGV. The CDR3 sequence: CASSQDYNQPQHF. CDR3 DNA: TGCGCCAGCAGCCAAGACTACAATCAGCCCCAGCATTTT.

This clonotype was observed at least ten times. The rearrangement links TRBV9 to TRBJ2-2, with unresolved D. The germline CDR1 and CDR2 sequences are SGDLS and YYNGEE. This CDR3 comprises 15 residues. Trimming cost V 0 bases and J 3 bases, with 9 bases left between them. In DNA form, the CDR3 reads TGTGCCAGCAGCGTAGGTGGGTCAGACACCGGGGAGCTGTTTTTT. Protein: CASSVGGSDTGELFF.

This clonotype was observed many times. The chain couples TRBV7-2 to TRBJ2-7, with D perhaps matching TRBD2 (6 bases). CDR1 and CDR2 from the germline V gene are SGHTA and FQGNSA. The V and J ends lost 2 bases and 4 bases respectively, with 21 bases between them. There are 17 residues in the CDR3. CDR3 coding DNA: TGTGCCAGCAGCTTAAAGGGTCGGGGGACTGGGCGTTACGAGCAGTACTTC. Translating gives CASSLKGRGTGRYEQYF.

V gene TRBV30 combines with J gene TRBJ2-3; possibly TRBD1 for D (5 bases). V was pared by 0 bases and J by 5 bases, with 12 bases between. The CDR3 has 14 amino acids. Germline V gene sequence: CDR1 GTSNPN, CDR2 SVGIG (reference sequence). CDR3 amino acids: CAWSVGGARDTQYF. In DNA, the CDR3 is TGTGCCTGGAGTGTAGGTGGGGCCAGAGATACGCAGTATTTT.

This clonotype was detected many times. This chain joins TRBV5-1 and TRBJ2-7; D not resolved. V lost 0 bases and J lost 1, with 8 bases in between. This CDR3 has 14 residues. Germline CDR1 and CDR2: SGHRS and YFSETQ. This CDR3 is CASSLVRQSYEQYF. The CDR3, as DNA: TGCGCCAGCAGCTTGGTCCGGCAGTCCTACGAGCAGTACTTC.

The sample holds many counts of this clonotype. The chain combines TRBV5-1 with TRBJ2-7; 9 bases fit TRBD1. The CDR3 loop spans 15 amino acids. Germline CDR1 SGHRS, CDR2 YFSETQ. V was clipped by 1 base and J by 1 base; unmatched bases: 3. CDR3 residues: CASSLRDRASYEQYF. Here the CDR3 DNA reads TGCGCCAGCAGCTTGCGGGACAGGGCATCCTACGAGCAGTACTTC.

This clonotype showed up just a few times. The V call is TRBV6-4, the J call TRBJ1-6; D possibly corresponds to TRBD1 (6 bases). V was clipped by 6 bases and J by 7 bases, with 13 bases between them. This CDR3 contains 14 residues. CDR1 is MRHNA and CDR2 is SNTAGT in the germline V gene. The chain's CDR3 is CASSPQGWNSPLHF. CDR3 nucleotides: TGTGCCAGCAGCCCACAGGGTTGGAATTCACCCCTCCACTTT.

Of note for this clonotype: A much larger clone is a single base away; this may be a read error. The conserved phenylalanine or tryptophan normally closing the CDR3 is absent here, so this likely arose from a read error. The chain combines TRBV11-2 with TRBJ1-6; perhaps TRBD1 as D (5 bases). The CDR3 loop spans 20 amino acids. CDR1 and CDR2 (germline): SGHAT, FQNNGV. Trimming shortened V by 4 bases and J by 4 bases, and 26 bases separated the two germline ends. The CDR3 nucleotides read TGTGCCAGCAGCTCCTGGGACTCCTCTCCTTTAACCCTTTATAATTCACCCCTCCACTGT. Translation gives CASSSWDSSPLTLYNSPLHC.

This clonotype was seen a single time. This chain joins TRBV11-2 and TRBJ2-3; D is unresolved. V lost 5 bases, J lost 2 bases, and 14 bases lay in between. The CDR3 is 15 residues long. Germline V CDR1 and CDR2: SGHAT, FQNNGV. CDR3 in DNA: TGTGCCAGCAGCCCGAACGGTTTCTTCACAGATACGCAGTATTTT. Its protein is CASSPNGFFTDTQYF.

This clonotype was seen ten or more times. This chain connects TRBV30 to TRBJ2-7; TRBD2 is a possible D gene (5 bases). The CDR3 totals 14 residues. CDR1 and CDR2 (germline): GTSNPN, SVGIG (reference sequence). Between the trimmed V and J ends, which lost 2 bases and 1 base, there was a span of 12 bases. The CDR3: CAWSLGRGSYEQYF. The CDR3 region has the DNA TGTGCCTGGAGTCTGGGGAGAGGGTCCTACGAGCAGTACTTC.

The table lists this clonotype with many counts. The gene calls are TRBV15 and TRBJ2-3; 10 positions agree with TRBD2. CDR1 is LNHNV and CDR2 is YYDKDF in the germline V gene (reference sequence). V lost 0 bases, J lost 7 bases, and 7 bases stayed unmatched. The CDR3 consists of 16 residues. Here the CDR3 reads CATSRDRGSGGYTQYF. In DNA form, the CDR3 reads TGTGCCACCAGCAGAGATCGTGGTAGCGGGGGGTATACGCAGTATTTT.

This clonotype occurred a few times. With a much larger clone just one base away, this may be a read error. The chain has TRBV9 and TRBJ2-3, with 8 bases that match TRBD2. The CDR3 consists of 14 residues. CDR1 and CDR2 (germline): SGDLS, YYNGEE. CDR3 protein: CAGSVAGTTDTQYF. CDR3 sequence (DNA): TGTGCCGGCAGCGTAGCGGGGACCACAGATACGCAGTATTTT.

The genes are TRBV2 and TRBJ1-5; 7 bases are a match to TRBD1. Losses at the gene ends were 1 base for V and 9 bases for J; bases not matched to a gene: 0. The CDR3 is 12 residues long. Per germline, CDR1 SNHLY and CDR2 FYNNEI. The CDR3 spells CASSEGTGPQHF. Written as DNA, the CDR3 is TGTGCCAGCAGTGAAGGGACAGGGCCCCAGCATTTT.

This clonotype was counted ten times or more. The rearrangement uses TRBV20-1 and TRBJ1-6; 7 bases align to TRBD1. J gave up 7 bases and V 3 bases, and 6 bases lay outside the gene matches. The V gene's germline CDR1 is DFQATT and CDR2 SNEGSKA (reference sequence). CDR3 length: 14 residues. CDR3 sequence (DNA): TGCAGTGCTAGTGCCATGACAGGGAATTCACCCCTCCACTTT. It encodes CSASAMTGNSPLHF.

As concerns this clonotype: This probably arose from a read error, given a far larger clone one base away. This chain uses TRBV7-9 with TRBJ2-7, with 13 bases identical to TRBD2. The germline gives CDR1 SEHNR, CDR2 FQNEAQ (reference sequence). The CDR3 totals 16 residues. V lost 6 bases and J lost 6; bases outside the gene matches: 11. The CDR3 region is CASSSSGTSGAGEQYF. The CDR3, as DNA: TGTGCCAGCAGTTCCTCAGGGACTAGCGGGGCGGGCGAGCAGTACTTC.

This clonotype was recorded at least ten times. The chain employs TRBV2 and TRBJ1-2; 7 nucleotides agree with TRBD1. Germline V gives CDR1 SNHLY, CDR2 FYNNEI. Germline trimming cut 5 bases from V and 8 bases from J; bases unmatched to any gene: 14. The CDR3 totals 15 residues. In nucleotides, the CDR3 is TGTGCCAGCAGTAACTCACCTGACAGGGTGGAGGGCTACACCTTC. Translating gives CASSNSPDRVEGYTF.

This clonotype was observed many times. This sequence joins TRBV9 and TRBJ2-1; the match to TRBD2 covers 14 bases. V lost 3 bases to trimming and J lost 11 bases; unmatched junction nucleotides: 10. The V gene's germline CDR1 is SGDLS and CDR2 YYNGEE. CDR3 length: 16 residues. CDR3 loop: CASSAAEGLAGAQQFF. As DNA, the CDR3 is TGTGCCAGCAGCGCAGCTGAGGGACTAGCGGGGGCCCAGCAGTTCTTC. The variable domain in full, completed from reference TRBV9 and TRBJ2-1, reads DSGVTQTPKHLITATGQRVTLRCSPRSGDLSVYWYQQSLDQGLQFLIQYYNGEERAKGNILERFSAQQFPDLHSELNLSSLELGDSALYFCASSAAEGLAGAQQFFGPGTRLTVL.

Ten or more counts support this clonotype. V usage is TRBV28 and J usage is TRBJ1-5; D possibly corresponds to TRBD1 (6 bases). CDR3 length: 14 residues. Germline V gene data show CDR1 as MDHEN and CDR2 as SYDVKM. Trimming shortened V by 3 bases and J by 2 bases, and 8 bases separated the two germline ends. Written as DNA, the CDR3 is TGTGCCAGCAGTTTCAGGGGACGCAATCAGCCCCAGCATTTT. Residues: CASSFRGRNQPQHF.